The rows below give T cell receptor beta chains drawn from one sample of a study of radiation and T cells in renal cell carcinoma. Profiled with immunoSEQ multiplex PCR; TCRdb holds only in-frame clones, not every one. The sample includes about 160,000 clones, approximately 90% of them seen just once. Specimen: blood, collected from a patient whose treatment included radiotherapy and nephrectomy. These receptors were collected from an older woman with renal cell carcinoma. Both conserved end residues are part of each CDR3. A D gene is named only where the DNA matches it firmly. Where a row states a size, it is once, few, many or the class of an expanded clone; other rows omit it.

j_call clone_size v_call d_call cdr3_nt cdr3_aa
TRBJ2-7 NA TRBV5-1 TRBD1 TGCGCCAGCAGCTTTGGATCAGGGGGCGTTTACGAGCAGTACTTC CASSFGSGGVYEQYF
TRBJ2-5 once TRBV30 TRBD2 TGTGCCTGGAGTGCCTCTCCCGGGGGGGGAGGAGAGACCCAGTACTTC CAWSASPGGGGETQYF
TRBJ2-3 NA TRBV5-1 NA TGCGCCAGCAGCTTCGGGTACAGGAGCACAGATACGCAGTATTTT CASSFGYRSTDTQYF
TRBJ2-1 NA TRBV9 NA TGTGCCAGCAGCGTTTTTGAGGGGGCTAGCGGCTACAATGAGCAGTTCTTC CASSVFEGASGYNEQFF
TRBJ1-5 few TRBV30 TRBD1 TGTGCCTGGAGTGTAGGGGGACAGAGCAATCAGCCCCAGCATTTT CAWSVGGQSNQPQHF
TRBJ2-1 NA TRBV9 NA TGTGCCAGCAGCGTAAGGACTGGATACAATGAGCAGTTCTTC CASSVRTGYNEQFF
TRBJ1-3 NA TRBV9 TRBD1 TGTGCCAGCAGCGTATCCCCGGGACAGGGGAAAAACACCATATATTTT CASSVSPGQGKNTIYF
TRBJ2-1 NA TRBV5-6 NA TGTGCCAGCAGCTTGTTCCAAGCACCGAGCTCCTACAATGAGCAGTTCTTC CASSLFQAPSSYNEQFF
TRBJ2-2 NA TRBV5-4 TRBD1 TGTGCCAGCAGCTGGGGACAGGGTGGCGGGGAGCTGTTTTTT CASSWGQGGGELFF
TRBJ1-5 few TRBV7-2 NA TGTGCCAGCAGCTCGAAGGGGGGCAATCAGCCCCAGCATTTT CASSSKGGNQPQHF
TRBJ1-2 once TRBV6-5 NA TGTGCCAGCAGCAGGACAGATCTTAACTATGGCTACACCTTC CASSRTDLNYGYTF
TRBJ1-1 few TRBV19 TRBD1 TGTGCCAGTAGCATCAGGGGGACTGCGAACACTGAAGCTTTCTTT CASSIRGTANTEAFF
TRBJ2-6 NA TRBV1 NA TGCACCAGCAGCCAGAAGAGCCTACGAAGAGTCTCTGGGGCCAACGTCCTGACTTTC CTSSQKSLRRVSGANVLTF
TRBJ2-5 NA TRBV19 NA TGTGCCAGTAGCCAGACTAGTCGAGAGACCCAGTACTTC CASSQTSRETQYF
TRBJ2-3 NA TRBV5-1 NA TGCGCCAGCAGCTTGGTCCTGGGGGGTCCAGATACGCAGTATTTT CASSLVLGGPDTQYF